This T cell receptor beta chain originates from a study of T cell repertoires in cytomegalovirus infection (dated by TCRdb to the late 2010s). Looking at the study overall: Because public TCR beta signatures pointed to carriage of CMV infection together with the matching HLA type, the HLA type of each donor mattered for the analysis.

TCRdb records Illumina HiSeq 1500 as the sequencer. TCRdb applied fastp at Q25 and MiXCR to the public reads, then kept only in-frame beta chains. For every CDR3 protein sequence, its rows merge into one entry that carries the most common genes and DNA. Across this sample there are roughly 630,000 distinct CDR3 sequences, with 20% to 30% seen only once. The ten top clones hold under 8.5% of the sample. On the study overall, not on this receptor specifically: In the ex vivo response, HLA-C-restricted CMV-specific TCR beta clonotypes were dominant, and in two of eight donors the single most frequent clonotype came from this HLA-C-restricted group. Cumulative frequency of public TCR beta family members discriminated carriers of CMV infection plus the relevant HLA type in this cohort and an independent approximately 400-donor cohort.

This clonotype occurred a few times. This receptor's antigen is unknown. No qualities accompany the bases; no much larger clone lies one base away. V loses 4 bases of germline sequence and J loses 0 bases, and the interval between the two ends is 16 bases. The germline V gene gives CDR1 as SGHDN and CDR2 as FVKESK. From its cysteine to its phenylalanine, the CDR3 spans 16 amino acids. Just CDR3 DNA is preserved here, 48 bases in frame from base 1. The rearranged segments are TRBV14 and TRBJ2-7; the D gene is unclear. The receptor was derived from a human donor in good health (CMV status not recorded). Some clones in this sample may be carry-over from other donors' samples. Input material: CD8+ T cells from PBMCs. The DNA sequence is as follows: TGTGCCAGCAGCCCCACGGCCGGTTTGAGCTCCTACGAGCAGTACTTC. Its translation reads: CASSPTAGLSSYEQYF.